This is a list of T cell receptor beta chains from one sample in a study of T cells in Graves' hyperthyroidism and ophthalmopathy. TCRdb fed the multiplex PCR reads into MiXCR, producing one record per CDR3 protein. The table records 300,000 to 400,000 distinct CDR3 sequences, around 20% of them present only once. The specimen was blood. The receptors stem from a man between 18 and 35 years old with Graves' ophthalmopathy. Both conserved end residues are part of each CDR3. The order of the fields is J gene, V gene, clone size, D gene, CDR3 DNA, CDR3 protein. A D gene is named only where the DNA matches it firmly. Clone size, where shown, is once, few, many, or a class for clones that have expanded.

TRBJ2-2	TRBV24-1	few	TRBD1	TGTGCCACCAGTGGGGTCATTGGGACAGGGGGCTCCGGGGAGCTGTTTTTT	CATSGVIGTGGSGELFF
TRBJ2-5	TRBV6-1	NA	NA	TGTGCCAGCATCTCTTCAGGGGCAGAGACCCAGTACTTC	CASISSGAETQYF
TRBJ2-3	TRBV19	NA	TRBD2	TGTGCCAGTAGCCCCGGACTAGCGGGGGTAAATACGCAGTATTTT	CASSPGLAGVNTQYF
TRBJ2-2	TRBV3-1	few	TRBD1	TGTGCCAGCAGCCAAGGTTATTCAGGGGGTAACACCGGGGAGCTGTTTTTT	CASSQGYSGGNTGELFF
TRBJ2-7	TRBV24-1	few	NA	TGTGCCACCAGTGATGGTCGGACATCAAGATACTACGAGCAGTACTTC	CATSDGRTSRYYEQYF
TRBJ1-2	TRBV20-1	many	NA	TGCAGTGCACCGGAGGAGGGCAGGAGTTCCTATGGCTACACCTTC	CSAPEEGRSSYGYTF
TRBJ2-2	TRBV4-1	NA	NA	TGCGCCAGCAGCCAAGATCCCAGGGCCACCGGGGAGCTGTTTTTT	CASSQDPRATGELFF
TRBJ1-2	TRBV12-3/TRBV12-4	many	NA	TGTGCCAGCAGTTTAGCGCGGGTTACAGGGTTTGGCTACACCTTC	CASSLARVTGFGYTF
TRBJ2-7	TRBV7-2	many	NA	TGTGCCAGCAGCTTAGGGACAGAGTACGAGCAGTACTTC	CASSLGTEYEQYF
TRBJ1-1	TRBV18	NA	TRBD1	TGTGCCAGCTCACTCACAGGGGGGAGAATGAACACTGAAGCTTTCTTT	CASSLTGGRMNTEAFF
TRBJ1-2	TRBV12-3/TRBV12-4	many	NA	TGTGCCAGCAGTTTATCGCTTGGCGGCTACACCTTC	CASSLSLGGYTF
TRBJ2-1	TRBV7-9	many	NA	TGTGCCAGCAGCTTAGAGGGGGTTGAGCAGTTCTTC	CASSLEGVEQFF
TRBJ2-7	TRBV5-1	NA	TRBD1	TGCGCCAGCAGCGGGGCTAGAGGGGACAGTGTCTACGAGCAGTACTTC	CASSGARGDSVYEQYF
TRBJ1-5	TRBV5-1	many	NA	TGCGCCAGCAGCTTGGGGGATACTAGCAATCAGCCCCAGCATTTT	CASSLGDTSNQPQHF
TRBJ1-1	TRBV5-1	many	NA	TGCGCCAGCAGACCGGTTGTCACCCCGAACACTGAAGCTTTCTTT	CASRPVVTPNTEAFF
TRBJ1-2	TRBV10-3	NA	NA	TGTGCCATCAGTGAGAGACAGCTTGGCTACACCTTC	CAISERQLGYTF
TRBJ2-3	TRBV19	NA	TRBD2	TGTGCCAGTAGCACCGGGACTAGCGACACAGATACGCAGTATTTT	CASSTGTSDTDTQYF
TRBJ1-2	TRBV5-1	many	TRBD1	TGCGCCAGCAGCATGATCCAGGGGGCGATTAATGGCTACACCTTC	CASSMIQGAINGYTF
TRBJ2-5	TRBV5-1	many	TRBD1	TGCGCCAGCAGCAAGGGACAGGTCCAAGAGACCCAGTACTTC	CASSKGQVQETQYF
TRBJ2-1	TRBV3-1	many	NA	TGTGCCAGCAGCCAGGGGTCGGGGGACAATGAGCAGTTCTTC	CASSQGSGDNEQFF
TRBJ2-1	TRBV6-1	many	TRBD1	TGTGCCAGCAGACCCTACAGGGGGCTTTCCTACAATGAGCAGTTCTTC	CASRPYRGLSYNEQFF
TRBJ2-5	TRBV5-1	NA	NA	TGCGCCAGCAGCCCTCCGGGCAGCCGGGAGACCCAGTACTTC	CASSPPGSRETQYF
TRBJ2-7	TRBV6-5	many	TRBD1	TGTGCCAGCAGTTATCGGGACAGTCACGAGCAGTACTTC	CASSYRDSHEQYF
TRBJ2-5	TRBV15	NA	NA	TGTGCCACCAGCAGAGGCCTAGAGACCCAGTACTTC	CATSRGLETQYF
TRBJ1-1	TRBV29-1	NA	NA	TGCAGCGTTTCAGGGCTGAGCACTGAAGCTTTCTTT	CSVSGLSTEAFF
TRBJ2-5	TRBV6-1	many	NA	TGTGCCAGCACGTATGACATCCAAGAGACCCAGTACTTC	CASTYDIQETQYF
TRBJ2-6	TRBV28	few	NA	TGTGCCAGCAGTTTAGAGGGGGCTGGGGCCAACGTCCTGACTTTC	CASSLEGAGANVLTF
TRBJ1-2	TRBV12-3/TRBV12-4	many	NA	TGTGCCAGCAGTTTAGCTGGGCGGAATGGCTACACCTTC	CASSLAGRNGYTF
TRBJ1-2	TRBV3-1	NA	TRBD1	TGTGCCAGCAGCCAAGGGGACAGGGAGGATGGCTACACCTTC	CASSQGDREDGYTF
TRBJ2-3	TRBV6-1	few	TRBD2	TGTGCCAGCAGTCCCCGGGGGGGGCAAATCACAGATACGCAGTATTTT	CASSPRGGQITDTQYF
TRBJ2-7	TRBV2	few	TRBD1	TGTGCCAGCCCCGGGACAGGGCCCCCCTACGAGCAGTACTTC	CASPGTGPPYEQYF
TRBJ2-7	TRBV19	NA	NA	TGTGCCAGTAGTAACCCCCCCGGGGACGAGCAGTACTTC	CASSNPPGDEQYF
TRBJ1-1	TRBV7-3	many	TRBD1	TGTGCCAGCAGCTCTGCGGGACAGGGAAACACTGAAGCTTTCTTT	CASSSAGQGNTEAFF
TRBJ2-7	TRBV20-1	many	NA	TGCAGTGCTAGACCAAAACCCGAGGCCTACGAGCAGTACTTC	CSARPKPEAYEQYF
TRBJ2-3	TRBV2	many	NA	TGTGCCAACCAGACAGAGACTAGCACAGATACGCAGTATTTT	CANQTETSTDTQYF
TRBJ1-2	TRBV28	many	NA	TGTGCCAGCAGTTCACACAGCAATTCCTATGGCTACACCTTC	CASSSHSNSYGYTF
TRBJ2-7	TRBV7-3	few	TRBD1	TGTGCCAGCAGCTTAGAAGGGGGCCCCTCGACCGAGCAGTACTTC	CASSLEGGPSTEQYF
TRBJ2-1	TRBV2	many	TRBD2	TGTGCCAGCAGTTTTAGCGGGGGGGGCTACAATGAGCAGTTCTTC	CASSFSGGGYNEQFF
TRBJ2-5	TRBV11-2	many	NA	TGTGCCAGCAGCTTCCCGATGGTCGGAGAGACTAGGGAGACCCAGTACTTC	CASSFPMVGETRETQYF
TRBJ1-5	TRBV27	few	NA	TGTGCCACCCGTGAAGGGGGCAATCAGCCCCAGCATTTT	CATREGGNQPQHF
TRBJ2-2	TRBV7-6	NA	TRBD1	TGTGCCAGCAGCCTTCAACAGGGGCCGGACACCGGGGAGCTGTTTTTT	CASSLQQGPDTGELFF
TRBJ2-3	TRBV7-2	NA	NA	TGTGCCAGCAGCCCTTTCCCCCGGGGGACAGATACGCAGTATTTT	CASSPFPRGTDTQYF
TRBJ2-7	TRBV24-1	NA	NA	TGTGCCACCAGTGACCGTAACAGCGAGCAGTACTTC	CATSDRNSEQYF
TRBJ2-3	TRBV18	few	NA	TGTGCCAGCTCACCACGTGGTGGGGGCACAGATACGCAGTATTTT	CASSPRGGGTDTQYF
TRBJ2-2	TRBV11-2	NA	TRBD2	TGTGCCAGCAGTCCTGTAGCGGGGGGCAACACCGGGGAGCTGTTTTTT	CASSPVAGGNTGELFF
TRBJ2-3	TRBV5-1	many	NA	TGCGCCAGCAGCTTGGCACTCGAGGGAGATACGCAGTATTTT	CASSLALEGDTQYF
TRBJ2-5	TRBV7-2	many	TRBD1	TGTGCCAGCAGCTTAGAAGGACAGGGGGTCTCAACCCAGTACTTC	CASSLEGQGVSTQYF
TRBJ2-5	TRBV18	few	NA	TGTGCCAGCTCGGACCTGGGGACCCAGTACTTC	CASSDLGTQYF
TRBJ1-5	TRBV7-8	many	TRBD1	TGTGCCAGCAGAGGAGACAGGGGGCGCAATCAGCCCCAGCATTTT	CASRGDRGRNQPQHF
TRBJ2-1	TRBV20-1	many	TRBD2	TGCAGTGCTAGACGACGGGGAGGGGACCACAATGAGCAGTTCTTC	CSARRRGGDHNEQFF
TRBJ2-1	TRBV2	NA	NA	TGTGCCAGCAGTGAAGCCCTGGAGGGGGAGTTCTTC	CASSEALEGEFF
TRBJ2-2	TRBV20-1	few	NA	TGCAGTGCAGGGGCCTGGGGGGAGCTGTTTTTT	CSAGAWGELFF
TRBJ2-3	TRBV28	many	NA	TGTGCCAGCAGTTTGCTGACAACGAGCACAGATACGCAGTATTTT	CASSLLTTSTDTQYF
TRBJ2-5	TRBV13	NA	NA	TGTGCCAGCGCGATCAGGGATACGAAGACCCAGTACTTC	CASAIRDTKTQYF
TRBJ1-2	TRBV5-6	NA	NA	TGTGCCAGCAGCTTGGTAGCTAACTATGGCTACACCTTC	CASSLVANYGYTF
TRBJ2-5	TRBV9	NA	TRBD2	TGTGCCAGCAGCGTAGACCCTTTTGCGGGGGACTGGGAGACCCAGTACTTC	CASSVDPFAGDWETQYF
TRBJ1-1	TRBV10-3	many	TRBD1	TGTGCCATCAGTGACCACAGGGGGGGGACTGAAGCTTTCTTT	CAISDHRGGTEAFF
TRBJ1-2	TRBV2	few	NA	TGTGCCAGCAATTCCATCCAGGGTCACTATGGCTACACCTTC	CASNSIQGHYGYTF
TRBJ2-5	TRBV19	NA	TRBD2	TGTGCCAGTAGTAGTCCTAGCGGGGCACAAGAGACCCAGTACTTC	CASSSPSGAQETQYF